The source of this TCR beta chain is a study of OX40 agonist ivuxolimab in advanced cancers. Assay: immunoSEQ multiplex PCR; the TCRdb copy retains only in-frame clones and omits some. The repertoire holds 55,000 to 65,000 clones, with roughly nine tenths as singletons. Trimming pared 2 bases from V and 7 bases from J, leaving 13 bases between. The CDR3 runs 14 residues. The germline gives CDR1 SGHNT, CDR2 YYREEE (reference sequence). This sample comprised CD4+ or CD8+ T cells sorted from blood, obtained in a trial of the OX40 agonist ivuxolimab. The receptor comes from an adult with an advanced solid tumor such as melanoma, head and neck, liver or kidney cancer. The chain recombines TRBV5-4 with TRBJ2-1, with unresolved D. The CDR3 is CASSLVGATNEQFF. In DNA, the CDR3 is TGTGCCAGCAGCTTAGTCGGAGCGACTAATGAGCAGTTCTTC.